This entry lists 13 T cell receptor beta chains sequenced from one sample in a study of CD8+ T cells in alopecia areata. The sample's treatment: oral pan-JAK inhibitor, 5-10 mg twice daily. In each case, RNA was isolated and then reverse transcribed into cDNA as the sequencing template. Generated by immunoSEQ multiplex PCR, the TCRdb table keeps only in-frame clones and is missing some. The data show about 210,000 clones, with approximately 40% seen just once and 2% to 3% held by the top ten. The specimen comprised CD4+ T cells sorted from blood, sampled between weeks 36 and 40, from a patient treated with tofacitinib. These receptors were collected from a human donor with alopecia areata.

V usage is TRBV7-9 and J usage is TRBJ2-1; a weak D match, TRBD2 (5 bases). V was shortened by 5 bases and J by 8 bases, with 16 bases between the two germline ends. This CDR3 is 14 amino acids long. Germline loops: CDR1 SEHNR, CDR2 FQNEAQ (reference sequence). CDR3 nucleotide sequence: TGTGCCAGCAGCCCAGGACTCGACTCACATGAGCAGTTCTTC. Translation: CASSPGLDSHEQFF.

The V call is TRBV4-2, the J call TRBJ2-3; perhaps D is TRBD1 or TRBD2 (6 bases each). CDR1 is LGHNA and CDR2 is YNFKEQ in the germline V gene. CDR3 length: 16 residues. The ends were cut back, 3 bases at V and 0 bases at J, with 13 bases in the middle. The DNA for the CDR3 is TGTGCCAGCAGCCACGTAGGGGGGAGCAGCACAGATACGCAGTATTTT. Protein sequence: CASSHVGGSSTDTQYF.

The J gene is TRBJ2-4, the V gene TRBV5-6, with 9 bases aligning to TRBD2. V was pared by 6 bases and J by 6 bases, with 16 bases of the junction left unmatched. Germline V gives CDR1 SGHDT, CDR2 YYEEEE. The CDR3 has 17 residues. In nucleotides, the CDR3 is TGTGCCAGCACTCGCAGGCCTAGCGGGATAGGCGGAAACATTCAGTACTTC. It encodes CASTRRPSGIGGNIQYF. Filled out from reference TRBV5-6 and TRBJ2-4, the complete variable domain reads DAGVTQSPTHLIKTRGQQVTLRCSPKSGHDTVSWYQQALGQGPQFIFQYYEEEERQRGNFPDRFSGHQFPNYSSELNVNALLLGDSALYLCASTRRPSGIGGNIQYFGAGTRLSVL.

This chain joins TRBV11-2 and TRBJ1-4, with 9 bases aligning to TRBD1. This CDR3 comprises 14 residues. The germline gives CDR1 SGHAT, CDR2 FQNNGV. Trimming at V came to 5 bases and at J to 8 bases, leaving 6 bases not matched to a gene. CDR3 amino acids: CASSRTGAWEKLFF. CDR3 bases: TGTGCCAGCAGCCGGACAGGGGCATGGGAAAAACTGTTTTTT.

The gene calls are TRBV28 and TRBJ2-5, with D uncertain. V was shortened by 3 bases and J by 4 bases, with 18 bases between the two germline ends. CDR3 length: 16 residues. Germline loops: CDR1 MDHEN, CDR2 SYDVKM. The CDR3 DNA reads as TGTGCCAGCAGTTTTGTCCAGCCACAAAGAGGAGAGACCCAGTACTTC. Encoded protein: CASSFVQPQRGETQYF.

This clone was counted between two and nine times. The rearrangement joins TRBV7-6 to TRBJ2-7, with D perhaps being TRBD1 or TRBD2 (6 bases each). Between the trimmed V and J ends, which lost 2 bases and 3 bases, there was a span of 8 bases. The germline CDR1 and CDR2 sequences are SGHVS and FNYEAQ. CDR3 size: 13 residues. CDR3 protein: CASSLRGDYEQYF. The CDR3 DNA sequence: TGTGCCAGCAGCTTAAGGGGGGACTACGAGCAGTACTTC. The variable domain in full, with the rest retrieved from reference TRBV7-6 and TRBJ2-7, is GAGVSQSPRYKVTKRGQDVALRCDPISGHVSLYWYRQALGQGPEFLTYFNYEAQQDKSGLPNDRFSAERPEGSISTLTIQRTEQRDSAMYRCASSLRGDYEQYFGPGTRLTVT.

In this sample, this clone turned up a few times. The chain recombines TRBV7-2 with TRBJ2-5; tentative D call: TRBD1 (6 bases). CDR1 is SGHTA, CDR2 FQGNSA, per germline. This CDR3 is built from 14 residues. The V gene lost 5 bases and the J gene lost 1 base, with 11 bases spanning the gap. The CDR3 loop reads CASSTGYAQETQYF. The CDR3 DNA reads TGTGCCAGCAGCACAGGGTACGCCCAAGAGACCCAGTACTTC. Drawing the rest from reference TRBV7-2 and TRBJ2-5, the complete variable domain is GAGVSQSPSNKVTEKGKDVELRCDPISGHTALYWYRQSLGQGLEFLIYFQGNSAPDKSGLPSDRFSAERTGGSVSTLTIQRTQQEDSAVYLCASSTGYAQETQYFGPGTRLLVL.

The V and J genes are TRBV28 and TRBJ1-2, with unresolved D. This CDR3 comprises 12 residues. V was trimmed by 4 bases and J by 4 bases, leaving 7 bases between them. In germline, CDR1 is MDHEN, CDR2 SYDVKM. The CDR3 reads CASSSQSYGYTF. The CDR3 DNA sequence: TGTGCCAGCAGTTCCCAGTCCTATGGCTACACCTTC.

This chain connects TRBV28 to TRBJ2-1; the match to TRBD2 covers 9 bases. The CDR3 runs to 17 residues. In germline, CDR1 is MDHEN, CDR2 SYDVKM. Trimming took 2 bases from V and 5 from J; bases not matched to a gene: 10. CDR3 loop: CASSLVRGLATNNEQFF. The CDR3 DNA sequence: TGTGCCAGCAGTTTAGTCCGGGGACTAGCCACTAACAATGAGCAGTTCTTC. Variable domain in full (rest from reference TRBV28 and TRBJ2-1): DVKVTQSSRYLVKRTGEKVFLECVQDMDHENMFWYRQDPGLGLRLIYFSYDVKMKEKGDIPEGYSVSREKKERFSLILESASTNQTSMYLCASSLVRGLATNNEQFFGPGTRLTVL.

V usage is TRBV30 and J usage is TRBJ2-1, with D tentatively TRBD2 (5 bases). The V end lost 1 base, the J end lost 6 bases, and 16 bases lay between the germline ends. The CDR3 sequence is 15 residues long. Looked up from germline, CDR1 is GTSNPN and CDR2 is SVGIG (reference sequence). CDR3 amino acids: CAWSGRGAGSNEQFF. As DNA, the CDR3 is TGTGCCTGGAGTGGTCGCGGCGCGGGTAGCAATGAGCAGTTCTTC.

This chain uses TRBV29-1 with TRBJ2-7; D possibly matches TRBD1 or TRBD2 (5 bases each). This CDR3 has 12 amino acids. Per the germline V gene, CDR1 is SQVTM and CDR2 is ANQGSEA. With 7 bases removed from V and 4 bases from J, the gap between germline ends came to 14 bases. CDR3 nucleotide sequence: TGCAGCGCCCGGGGCCCGCCGTACGAGCAGTACTTC. Protein product: CSARGPPYEQYF.

This clone has ten or more counts. This rearrangement joins TRBV29-1 to TRBJ2-2; TRBD2 agrees at 7 bases. Trimming took 4 bases from V and 6 from J; bases not matched to a gene: 8. This CDR3 region has 14 residues. Per germline, CDR1 SQVTM and CDR2 ANQGSEA. The CDR3 reads CSVVTPGGPGELFF. CDR3 bases: TGCAGCGTTGTGACGCCGGGGGGACCCGGGGAGCTGTTTTTT.

Only a few counts were recorded for this clone. This sequence joins TRBV29-1 and TRBJ2-5; D is unclear. Germline V gene lookup returns CDR1 SQVTM and CDR2 ANQGSEA. This CDR3 is built from 13 residues. V lost 0 bases, J lost 4 bases, and 9 bases lay in between. The chain's CDR3 is CSVEEGRSETQYF. In DNA form, the CDR3 reads TGCAGCGTTGAAGAAGGACGATCAGAGACCCAGTACTTC.